This T cell receptor beta chain was captured by sequencing in a study of cytomegalovirus exposure and HLA in healthy donors. The study's findings and limits: As a later analysis revealed, most CMV-associated TCR beta chains appeared HLA-restricted. In an earlier analysis, most TCR beta V segments were productive about 90% or about 30% of the time.

V lost 8 bases and J 6 bases, leaving 14 bases between the germline ends. Germline values: CDR1 SEHNR, CDR2 FQNEAQ (reference sequence). The CDR3 covers 13 residues. Among the donors, all were healthy bone marrow donors. In the PCR, 60 Vbeta and 13 Jbeta primers were used. TCRdb's copy holds only in-frame clones and misses some; the assay was immunoSEQ multiplex PCR. This table holds about 150,000 clones, 70% to 80% found once. As regards this clone: Its antigen is currently unknown.

The chain recombines TRBV7-9 with TRBJ2-1; D uncertain. Material: PBMCs. The clonotype originates from a man aged 25-45 years in good health and CMV-seropositive. CDR3 in amino acids: CASPFGSGNEQFF. Written as DNA, the CDR3 is TGTGCCAGCCCCTTCGGGTCTGGCAATGAGCAGTTCTTC. The entire variable domain, with the rest obtained from reference TRBV7-9 and TRBJ2-1, is as follows: DTGVSQNPRHKITKRGQNVTFRCDPISEHNRLYWYRQTLGQGPEFLTYFQNEAQLEKSRLLSDRFSAERPKGSFSTLEIQRTEQGDSAMYLCASPFGSGNEQFFGPGTRLTVL.